The T cell receptor (beta chain) described here comes from a study of cytomegalovirus exposure and HLA in healthy donors. The V gene lost 3 bases and the J gene lost 2 bases, with 12 bases spanning the gap. Germline V lookup: CDR1 MNHNS, CDR2 SASEGT. The CDR3 runs 15 residues. 60 Vbeta and 13 Jbeta primers were used in PCR. TCRdb's copy holds only in-frame clones and misses some; the assay was immunoSEQ multiplex PCR. The data hold about 170,000 clones, with 80% to 90% observed a single time. Source material: PBMCs. The TCR originated in a woman aged 18-29 years in good health and CMV-seronegative. The chain joins TRBV6-1 to TRBJ2-3; D may be TRBD2 (5 bases). CDR3 DNA sequence: TGTGCCAGCAGTGACCCCGGACTGATCACAGATACGCAGTATTTT. Its protein product is CASSDPGLITDTQYF.